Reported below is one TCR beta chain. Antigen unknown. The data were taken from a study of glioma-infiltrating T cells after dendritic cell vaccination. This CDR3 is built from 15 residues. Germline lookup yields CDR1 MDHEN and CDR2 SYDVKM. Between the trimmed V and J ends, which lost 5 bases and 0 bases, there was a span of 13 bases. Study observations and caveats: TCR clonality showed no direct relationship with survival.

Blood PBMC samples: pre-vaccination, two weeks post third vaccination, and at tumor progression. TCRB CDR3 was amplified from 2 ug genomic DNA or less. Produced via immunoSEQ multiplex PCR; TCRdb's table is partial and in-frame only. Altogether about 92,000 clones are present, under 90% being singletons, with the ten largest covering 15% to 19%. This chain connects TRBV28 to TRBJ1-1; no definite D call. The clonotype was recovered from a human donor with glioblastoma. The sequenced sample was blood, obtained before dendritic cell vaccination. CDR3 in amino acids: CASSPLTTMNTEAFF. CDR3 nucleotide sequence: TGTGCCAGCAGTCCCCTGACGACAATGAACACTGAAGCTTTCTTT.